The 19 T cell receptor beta chains presented below share a single source sample, sequenced in a study of immune evolution from preneoplasia to lung adenocarcinoma. Here immunoSEQ multiplex PCR was the method, and the copy in TCRdb shows in-frame clones only, minus some. The table lists 14,000 or so clones, roughly 87% of them singletons. Input material: FFPE lung adenocarcinoma in situ tissue. The source is a donor older than 65 with lung adenocarcinoma.

The rearrangement uses TRBV9 and TRBJ2-3; 7 bases are a match to TRBD2. With V trimmed by 3 bases and J by 0 bases, 1 base remained unmatched. The germline V gene has CDR1 SGDLS and CDR2 YYNGEE. This CDR3 is built from 14 residues. CDR3 sequence (DNA): TGTGCCAGCAGCGGTAGCGGGAGCACAGATACGCAGTATTTT. Protein product: CASSGSGSTDTQYF.

The chain recombines TRBV4-1 with TRBJ2-7, with 7 bases matching TRBD2. After removal of 1 base from V and 5 bases from J, the junction contained 5 bases not matched to a gene. The germline V gene has CDR1 MGHRA and CDR2 YSYEKL. The CDR3 has 14 amino acids. CDR3 sequence: CASSQAGLVHEQYF. CDR3 sequence (DNA): TGCGCCAGCAGCCAAGCCGGACTAGTCCACGAGCAGTACTTC.

The rearrangement links TRBV28 to TRBJ2-5; D not resolved. The germline V and J ends were trimmed by 2 bases and 4 bases, with 14 bases remaining between them. The CDR3 spans 15 residues. Germline-derived CDR1 and CDR2 are MDHEN and SYDVKM. CDR3 sequence (DNA): TGTGCCAGCAGTTTAAGTGGGCCCCACGGAGAGACCCAGTACTTC. Translated: CASSLSGPHGETQYF.

The chain combines TRBV10-3 with TRBJ1-1; TRBD1 is a possible D gene (5 bases). V lost 3 bases and J 7 bases, leaving 18 bases between the germline ends. Germline loops: CDR1 ENHRY, CDR2 SYGVKD. The CDR3 consists of 15 residues. CDR3 amino acids: CAISDIYQGLSEAFF. DNA for the CDR3: TGTGCCATCAGTGACATTTATCAGGGTCTCAGTGAAGCTTTCTTT.

V and J are TRBV19 and TRBJ2-4; D remains unclear. The CDR3 has 14 residues. Germline CDR1 LNHDA, CDR2 SQIVND (reference sequence). The V and J ends lost 3 bases and 3 bases respectively, with 9 bases between them. The CDR3 nucleotides are TGTGCCAGTAGTATCAAAGTTGGCAAAAACATTCAGTACTTC. Protein: CASSIKVGKNIQYF.

This chain links TRBV7-2 with TRBJ2-7; the match to TRBD2 covers 9 bases. The CDR3 covers 15 residues. Trimming at V came to 1 base and at J to 3 bases, leaving 4 bases not matched to a gene. Germline lookup yields CDR1 SGHTA and CDR2 FQGNSA. The DNA for the CDR3 is TGTGCCAGCAGCTTAGAAAGCGGGGGGCTCTACGAGCAGTACTTC. It codes for CASSLESGGLYEQYF.

The chain combines TRBV25-1 with TRBJ2-5; a weak D match, TRBD1 (5 bases). The germline V and J ends were trimmed by 8 bases and 4 bases, with 17 bases remaining between them. CDR1 and CDR2 (germline): MGHDK, SYGVNS. The CDR3 extends over 14 amino acids. For the CDR3, the DNA is TGTGCCAGCGCCATTCTTGGGGCCGGAGAGACCCAGTACTTC. The encoded protein is CASAILGAGETQYF. The full variable domain, in which reference TRBV25-1 and TRBJ2-5 provide the parts outside the CDR3, is EADIYQTPRYLVIGTGKKITLECSQTMGHDKMYWYQQDPGMELHLIHYSYGVNSTEKGDLSSESTVSRIRTEHFPLTLESARPSHTSQYLCASAILGAGETQYFGPGTRLLVL.

This chain joins TRBV28 and TRBJ2-3, with TRBD1 matching over 7 bases. After removal of 8 bases from V and 3 bases from J, the junction contained 2 bases not matched to a gene. Germline CDR1 MDHEN, CDR2 SYDVKM. This CDR3 comprises 12 residues. CDR3 coding DNA: TGTGCCAGCGGCAGGGGGACAGATACGCAGTATTTT. Translation gives CASGRGTDTQYF. Full variable domain (remainder filled in from reference TRBV28 and TRBJ2-3): DVKVTQSSRYLVKRTGEKVFLECVQDMDHENMFWYRQDPGLGLRLIYFSYDVKMKEKGDIPEGYSVSREKKERFSLILESASTNQTSMYLCASGRGTDTQYFGPGTRLTVL.

This chain uses TRBV7-2 with TRBJ2-7; 11 bases map to TRBD2. This CDR3 region has 17 residues. CDR1 is SGHTA, CDR2 FQGNSA, per germline. V was clipped by 1 base and J by 2 bases; unmatched bases: 7. The CDR3 region is CASSLGPTSGTTYEQYF. DNA for the CDR3: TGTGCCAGCAGCTTAGGTCCGACTAGCGGGACAACCTACGAGCAGTACTTC.

The chain combines TRBV2 with TRBJ2-3; 12 bases map to TRBD2. The junction had 5 bases not matched to a gene; V was cut back by 5 bases and J by 5 bases. The CDR3 extends over 15 amino acids. Germline loops: CDR1 SNHLY, CDR2 FYNNEI. Written as DNA, the CDR3 is TGTGCCAGCAGTCGACTAGCGGGAGTACTAGATACGCAGTATTTT. Residues: CASSRLAGVLDTQYF.

The V and J genes are TRBV5-3 and TRBJ1-4, with D possibly being TRBD1 (6 bases). TRBV5-3 is recorded as an ORF, its role being uncertain. Trimming cost V 2 bases and J 8 bases, with 22 bases left between them. The CDR3 length is 17 residues. CDR3 in DNA: TGTGCCAGAAGCTTCGTCTCCAGGGGCTATTCGAACGAAAAACTGTTTTTT. Translated, it gives CARSFVSRGYSNEKLFF.

In DNA, the CDR3 is TGTGCCAGCAGGGAACTAGCGCGTTCCTACAATGAGCAGTTCTTC. It translates to CASRELARSYNEQFF. The chain is built from TRBV27 and TRBJ2-1; 7 bases agree with TRBD2. Germline assignment: CDR1 MNHEY and CDR2 SMNVEV (reference sequence). J was trimmed by 1 base and V by 6 bases; bases with no gene match: 6. The CDR3 runs to 15 residues.

The chain is built from TRBV7-2 and TRBJ2-5, with a tentative D call TRBD2 (5 bases). Germline V gene lookup returns CDR1 SGHTA and CDR2 FQGNSA. The CDR3 contains 15 residues. Trimming shortened V by 5 bases and J by 2 bases, and 15 bases separated the two germline ends. CDR3 residues: CASSQGGTDQETQYF. In DNA, the CDR3 is TGTGCCAGCAGCCAAGGAGGCACAGATCAAGAGACCCAGTACTTC.

The chain has TRBV7-2 and TRBJ1-2; D remains unclear. Germline-derived CDR1 and CDR2 are SGHTA and FQGNSA. V was shortened by 3 bases and J by 2 bases, with 13 bases between the two germline ends. This CDR3 has 15 amino acids. The CDR3 here is CASSFTTEGNYGYTF. The CDR3 nucleotides read TGTGCCAGCAGCTTTACGACGGAAGGAAACTATGGCTACACCTTC.

CDR3: CASSLGAGNTIYF. DNA for the CDR3: TGTGCCAGCAGCTTGGGGGCTGGAAACACCATATATTTT. V is TRBV7-9 and J is TRBJ1-3, with a weak D call TRBD1 (5 bases). This CDR3 comprises 13 residues. CDR1 is SEHNR and CDR2 is FQNEAQ in the germline V gene (reference sequence). Trimming removed 3 bases at V and 2 bases at J, with 5 bases between.

The chain is built from TRBV10-3 and TRBJ2-5; 10 nucleotides line up with TRBD2. Matching the DNA end better, TRBJ2-7 makes the J call doubtful. Per germline, CDR1 ENHRY and CDR2 SYGVKD. The CDR3 runs to 13 residues. The CDR3, as DNA: TGTGCCAGTAAGCGGGAGGGACTATACGAGCAGTACTTC. Protein product: CASKREGLYEQYF.

This chain links TRBV12-1 with TRBJ2-3; TRBD2, the table's D call, was not compared with the DNA. TRBV12-1 is an annotated pseudogene. The CDR3 spans 16 residues. The CDR3 region has the DNA TGTGCCAGCAGCTTTGCGACGACTAGAACACCAGATACGCAGTATTTT. This encodes CASSFATTRTPDTQYF.

This clone was seen a few times. The chain links TRBV7-3 to TRBJ2-5; TRBD2 is a possible D gene (6 bases). The length of the CDR3 is 13 residues. V was pared by 5 bases and J by 5 bases, with 12 bases between. The germline V gene has CDR1 SGHTA and CDR2 FQGTGA. CDR3 in amino acids: CASSLTSTETQYF. The DNA for the CDR3 is TGTGCCAGCAGCCTCACTAGCACCGAGACCCAGTACTTC.

This rearrangement joins TRBV30 to TRBJ1-2; D is possibly TRBD1 (5 bases). With 2 bases removed from V and 8 bases from J, the gap between germline ends came to 9 bases. This CDR3 comprises 11 residues. Per the germline V gene, CDR1 is GTSNPN and CDR2 is SVGIG (reference sequence). CDR3 sequence: CAWSLNRGYTF. The CDR3 bases are TGTGCCTGGAGTCTTAACAGGGGCTACACCTTC.